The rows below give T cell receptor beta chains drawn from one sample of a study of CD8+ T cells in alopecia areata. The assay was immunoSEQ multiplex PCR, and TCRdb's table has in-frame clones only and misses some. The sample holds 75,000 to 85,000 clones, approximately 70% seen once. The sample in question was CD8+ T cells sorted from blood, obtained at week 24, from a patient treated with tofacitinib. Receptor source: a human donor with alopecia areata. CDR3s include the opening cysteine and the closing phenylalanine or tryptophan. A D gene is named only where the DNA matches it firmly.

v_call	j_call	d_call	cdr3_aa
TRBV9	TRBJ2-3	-	CASSGGFTDTQYF
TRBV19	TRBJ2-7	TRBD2	CASSIGGAYEQYF
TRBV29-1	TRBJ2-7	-	CSVGRKGTYEQYF
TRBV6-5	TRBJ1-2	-	CASSSFPRDTYGYTF
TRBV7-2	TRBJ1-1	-	CASSLRRRGNTEAFF
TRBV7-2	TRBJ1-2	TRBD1	CASSLDRQGANYGYTF
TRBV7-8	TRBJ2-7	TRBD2	CASSPKGASGSYEQYF
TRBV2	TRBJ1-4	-	CASSESATNEKLFF
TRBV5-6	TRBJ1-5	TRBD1	CASSLSGATGGVLLPQHF
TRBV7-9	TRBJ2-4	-	CASSGGPSNIQYF
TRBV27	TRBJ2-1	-	CASSYYRVYYNEQFF
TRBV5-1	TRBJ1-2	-	CASSLDRVGYTF
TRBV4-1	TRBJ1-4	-	CASSQADPDANEKLFF
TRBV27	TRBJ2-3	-	CASSLVFSDTQYF
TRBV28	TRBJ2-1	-	CASSLALVYNEQFF
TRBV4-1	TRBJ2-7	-	CASSQADQIIYEQYF